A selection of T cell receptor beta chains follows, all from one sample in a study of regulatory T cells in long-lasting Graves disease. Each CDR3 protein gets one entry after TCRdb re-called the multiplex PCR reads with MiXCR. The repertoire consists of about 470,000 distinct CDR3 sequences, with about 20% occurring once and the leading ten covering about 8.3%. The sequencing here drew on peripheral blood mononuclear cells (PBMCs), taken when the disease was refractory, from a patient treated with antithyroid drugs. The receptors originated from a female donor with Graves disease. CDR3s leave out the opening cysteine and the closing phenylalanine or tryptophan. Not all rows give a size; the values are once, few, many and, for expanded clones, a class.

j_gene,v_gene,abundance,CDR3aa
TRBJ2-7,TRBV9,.,ASSVVAGEHYEQY
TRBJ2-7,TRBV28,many,ASSLPAGHPGEQY
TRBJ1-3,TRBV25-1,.,ASSDTGSGNTIY
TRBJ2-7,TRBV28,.,ASSSSTPPYEQY
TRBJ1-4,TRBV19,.,AVRGADNEKLF
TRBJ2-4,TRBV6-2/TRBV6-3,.,ASRPTGGKGAKNIQY
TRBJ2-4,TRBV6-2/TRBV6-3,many,ASSYSGQGSKNIQY
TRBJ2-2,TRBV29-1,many,SVEFGTGTGELF
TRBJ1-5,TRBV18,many,ASSLTEYQPQH
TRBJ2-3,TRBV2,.,ASSRGLAGVGDTQY
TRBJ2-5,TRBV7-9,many,ASSLEGGHRETQY
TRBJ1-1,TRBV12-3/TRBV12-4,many,ASSSTGKEAF
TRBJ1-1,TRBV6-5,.,ASSYGTGGAGTEAF
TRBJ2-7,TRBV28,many,ASSSPSSGSSYEQY
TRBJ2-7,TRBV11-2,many,ASSNSLAIDYEQY
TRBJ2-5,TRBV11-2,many,ASSPRGPRGKTQY
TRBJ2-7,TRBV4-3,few,ASSDGLEAYEQY
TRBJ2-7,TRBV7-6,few,ASSPGTSGREQY
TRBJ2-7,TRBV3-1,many,ASSQRLGNEQY
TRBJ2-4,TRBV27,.,ASSLFFFEGVGY
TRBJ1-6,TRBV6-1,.,ASSGTASNSPLH
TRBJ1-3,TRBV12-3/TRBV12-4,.,ASSAEPGNTIY